One sample yielded the 26 T cell receptor beta chains listed below, sequenced in a study of memory CD4+ T cells and cytomegalovirus serostatus. The sort gate was single viable CD3+CD4+CD8-CD45RO+ cells for memory CD4+ T cells. Produced via immunoSEQ multiplex PCR; TCRdb's table is partial and in-frame only. The sample lists some 54,000 clones; around four fifths were seen once. The specimen sequenced was memory CD4+ T cells from blood. The receptor set was obtained from an adult in good health and CMV-seropositive.

This clone was observed a few times. V is TRBV20-1 and J is TRBJ1-1, with unresolved D. This CDR3 has 11 amino acids. CDR1 DFQATT and CDR2 SNEGSKA come from the germline V gene (reference sequence). In nucleotides, the CDR3 is TGCAGCCCTCGGAGTCCCACTGAAGCTTTCTTT. Translated, it gives CSPRSPTEAFF.

The chain links TRBV5-4 to TRBJ1-1; D perhaps matches TRBD1 (6 bases). CDR3 length: 17 amino acids. The V end lost 0 bases, the J end lost 0 bases, and 15 bases lay between the germline ends. Germline CDR1 reads SGHNT; CDR2 reads YYREEE (reference sequence). CDR3 residues: CASSLVRQGGMNTEAFF. CDR3 bases: TGTGCCAGCAGCTTGGTGCGGCAAGGGGGTATGAACACTGAAGCTTTCTTT. The variable domain in full, completed from reference TRBV5-4 and TRBJ1-1, reads ETGVTQSPTHLIKTRGQQVTLRCSSQSGHNTVSWYQQALGQGPQFIFQYYREEENGRGNFPPRFSGLQFPNYSSELNVNALELDDSALYLCASSLVRQGGMNTEAFFGQGTRLTVV.

The table lists this clone with a few counts. The chain combines TRBV7-8 with TRBJ2-4, with 9 bases aligning to TRBD2. V trimming: 4 bases; J trimming: 8 bases; junction bases outside the gene matches: 15. The CDR3 runs 17 residues. Germline V gene lookup returns CDR1 SGHVS and CDR2 FQNEAQ. The CDR3 spells CASSSGDSGRGGDIQYF. CDR3 bases: TGTGCCAGCAGCTCAGGCGATAGCGGGAGAGGGGGGGACATTCAGTACTTC.

V gene TRBV2 combines with J gene TRBJ2-1; 12 bases are a match to TRBD2. In germline, CDR1 is SNHLY, CDR2 FYNNEI. The V and J ends lost 6 bases and 6 bases, in that order; junction bases with no gene match: 9. The CDR3 runs to 16 residues. CDR3 sequence: CASSSGLAGLFNEQFF. CDR3 in DNA: TGTGCCAGCAGCTCCGGACTAGCGGGGCTATTCAATGAGCAGTTCTTC.

CDR3 sequence (DNA): TGTGCCAGCAGTGAGGGGGGACCTCGATACGAGCAGTACTTC. This codes for CASSEGGPRYEQYF. The V and J genes are TRBV2 and TRBJ2-7, with D possibly TRBD2 on 6 matching bases. The V and J ends lost 3 bases and 4 bases respectively, with 13 bases between them. Germline CDR1 reads SNHLY; CDR2 reads FYNNEI. This CDR3 is 14 amino acids long.

The chain recombines TRBV9 with TRBJ2-7; 8 nucleotides agree with TRBD2. After removal of 0 bases from V and 2 bases from J, the junction contained 10 bases not matched to a gene. CDR1 is SGDLS and CDR2 is YYNGEE in the germline V gene. The CDR3 extends over 17 amino acids. The CDR3 sequence: CASSVGGGAGGAYEQYF. For the CDR3, the DNA is TGTGCCAGCAGCGTAGGTGGGGGCGCGGGGGGAGCCTACGAGCAGTACTTC.

J is TRBJ1-4 and V is TRBV7-9; D uncertain. Trimming stripped 7 bases from V and 5 bases from J, with 8 bases between. This CDR3 is 12 amino acids long. Germline V gives CDR1 SEHNR, CDR2 FQNEAQ (reference sequence). The CDR3 DNA reads TGTGCCAGCAACGGGGTGAATGAAAAACTGTTTTTT. Its translation: CASNGVNEKLFF.

The chain uses TRBV6-5 and TRBJ2-5, with D possibly being TRBD1 or TRBD2 (5 bases each). The CDR3 extends over 14 amino acids. V was pared by 4 bases and J by 5 bases, with 14 bases between. Germline CDR1 MNHEY, CDR2 SVGAGI. The CDR3 bases are TGTGCCAGCAGTTTTACGCCGGGGCGGGAGACCCAGTACTTC. Protein product: CASSFTPGRETQYF.

The chain carries TRBV15 and TRBJ2-3; D is undetermined. CDR1 and CDR2 (germline): LNHNV, YYDKDF (reference sequence). V gave up 1 base and J gave up 2 bases, with 10 bases separating them. The CDR3 is made up of 15 amino acids. CDR3 DNA: TGTGCCACCAGCAGAGGGGTAGAATTCACAGATACGCAGTATTTT. Its protein is CATSRGVEFTDTQYF.

The J gene is TRBJ2-7, the V gene TRBV19; 11 bases fit TRBD2. The CDR3 has 16 amino acids. The germline gives CDR1 LNHDA, CDR2 SQIVND (reference sequence). Trimming at V came to 5 bases and at J to 7 bases, leaving 13 bases not matched to a gene. Here the CDR3 DNA reads TGTGCCAGTAGTCTCCGACTAGCGGGATCAGTCGGGGAGCAGTACTTC. Translation gives CASSLRLAGSVGEQYF. Looking up the rest from reference TRBV19 and TRBJ2-7 gives the full variable domain: DGGITQSPKYLFRKEGQNVTLSCEQNLNHDAMYWYRQDPGQGLRLIYYSQIVNDFQKGDIAEGYSVSREKKESFPLTVTSAQKNPTAFYLCASSLRLAGSVGEQYFGPGTRLTVT.

This clone was counted a few times. The chain uses TRBV5-1 and TRBJ2-7, with 9 bases fitting TRBD1. V lost 3 bases and J lost 4; bases outside the gene matches: 8. The CDR3 contains 15 residues. Germline loops: CDR1 SGHRS, CDR2 YFSETQ. In DNA form, the CDR3 reads TGCGCCAGCAGCTCATCCCCGGGACAGGGTTACGAGCAGTACTTC. It codes for CASSSSPGQGYEQYF.

The chain combines TRBV6-1 with TRBJ1-1; TRBD1 is a possible D gene (6 bases). CDR1 and CDR2 (germline): MNHNS, SASEGT. There are 14 residues in the CDR3. Trimming removed 4 bases at V and 5 bases at J, with 14 bases between. CDR3 bases: TGTGCCAGCAGTGCCAAACAGGGTGGTACTGAAGCTTTCTTT. Translation gives CASSAKQGGTEAFF.

The chain employs TRBV4-1 and TRBJ1-3, with TRBD1 matching 7 bases. The length of the CDR3 is 16 residues. Germline values: CDR1 MGHRA, CDR2 YSYEKL. Unmatched junction bases numbered 8, after V lost 4 bases and J lost 2 bases. The CDR3 loop is CASSPPDRDPGNTIYF. CDR3 bases: TGCGCCAGCAGCCCGCCTGACAGGGACCCTGGAAACACCATATATTTT.

The chain has TRBV25-1 and TRBJ2-1; D perhaps matches TRBD2 (5 bases). V shed 6 bases and J shed 9 bases, with 21 bases lying between them. This CDR3 has 15 residues. Per germline, CDR1 MGHDK and CDR2 SYGVNS. The CDR3 nucleotides read TGTGCCAGCAGCGACCTATCGTCCGGGGATTTTGAGCAGTTCTTC. This encodes CASSDLSSGDFEQFF. The whole variable domain, remainder taken from reference TRBV25-1 and TRBJ2-1, is EADIYQTPRYLVIGTGKKITLECSQTMGHDKMYWYQQDPGMELHLIHYSYGVNSTEKGDLSSESTVSRIRTEHFPLTLESARPSHTSQYLCASSDLSSGDFEQFFGPGTRLTVL.

The rearrangement uses TRBV6-5 and TRBJ1-3, with D perhaps TRBD1 (5 bases). The V gene lost 2 bases and the J gene lost 0 bases, with 11 bases spanning the gap. The CDR3 is 16 residues long. Germline CDR1 MNHEY, CDR2 SVGAGI. CDR3 region: CASSYHSGISGNTIYF. CDR3 nucleotide sequence: TGTGCCAGCAGTTACCATTCAGGGATCTCTGGAAACACCATATATTTT.

The V call is TRBV5-1, the J call TRBJ2-2, with unresolved D. The germline CDR1 and CDR2 sequences are SGHRS and YFSETQ. CDR3 length: 15 residues. The V and J ends lost 4 bases and 6 bases respectively, with 16 bases between them. The CDR3 DNA sequence: TGCGCCAGCAGCCCCGCGGTCGGACCGGCCGGGGAGCTGTTTTTT. Translation gives CASSPAVGPAGELFF.

This rearrangement joins TRBV27 to TRBJ2-2, with TRBD2 matching 10 bases. V was pared by 5 bases and J by 4 bases, with 4 bases of the junction left unmatched. The CDR3 consists of 15 residues. Germline V lookup: CDR1 MNHEY, CDR2 SMNVEV (reference sequence). CDR3 in amino acids: CASSGTSVGTGELFF. The CDR3 DNA follows: TGTGCCAGCAGTGGGACTAGCGTCGGCACCGGGGAGCTGTTTTTT.

This rearrangement joins TRBV5-6 to TRBJ2-3, with D possibly called TRBD1 or TRBD2 (7 bases each). In germline, CDR1 is SGHDT, CDR2 YYEEEE. The CDR3 covers 15 residues. Trimming took 4 bases from V and 5 from J, leaving 17 bases between them. In nucleotides, the CDR3 is TGTGCCAGCAGCCCCCAGGGGGGGGACATAGATACGCAGTATTTT. It specifies CASSPQGGDIDTQYF. Variable domain in full (rest from reference TRBV5-6 and TRBJ2-3): DAGVTQSPTHLIKTRGQQVTLRCSPKSGHDTVSWYQQALGQGPQFIFQYYEEEERQRGNFPDRFSGHQFPNYSSELNVNALLLGDSALYLCASSPQGGDIDTQYFGPGTRLTVL.

The rearrangement uses TRBV19 and TRBJ1-1, with D possibly being TRBD1 (5 bases). The CDR3 is 15 amino acids. The germline CDR1 and CDR2 sequences are LNHDA and SQIVND (reference sequence). With 4 bases removed from V and 5 bases from J, the gap between germline ends came to 17 bases. The CDR3 region has the DNA TGTGCCAGTAGTAGGTTGCAGGGTCTGGGTACTGAAGCTTTCTTT. Amino acids: CASSRLQGLGTEAFF.

The rearrangement joins TRBV28 to TRBJ2-2, with 8 bases identical to TRBD1. V shed 8 bases and J 1 base; nucleotides not matched to a gene: 3. CDR1 MDHEN and CDR2 SYDVKM come from the germline V gene. The CDR3 is made up of 14 amino acids. The DNA for the CDR3 is TGTGCCAGCTTAGGGACAGGGAACACCGGGGAGCTGTTTTTT. This gives the protein CASLGTGNTGELFF.

The gene calls are TRBV10-3 and TRBJ1-6; no clear D gene. CDR1 and CDR2 from the germline V gene are ENHRY and SYGVKD. This CDR3 region has 13 residues. V was trimmed by 4 bases and J by 5 bases, leaving 6 bases between them. The CDR3 DNA reads TGTGCCATCAGTGGACTCGATAATTCACCCCTCCACTTT. Its protein is CAISGLDNSPLHF.

This chain uses TRBV7-6 with TRBJ2-3; 8 bases are shared with TRBD1. Per germline, CDR1 SGHVS and CDR2 FNYEAQ. Trimming cost V 6 bases and J 2 bases; bases outside gene matches: 7. There are 15 residues in the CDR3. CDR3 region: CASSPRQGATDTQYF. DNA for the CDR3: TGTGCCAGCAGTCCGCGGCAGGGGGCCACAGATACGCAGTATTTT.

The chain couples TRBV18 to TRBJ1-3; 8 bases are shared with TRBD1. Per the germline V gene, CDR1 is KGHSH and CDR2 is LQKENI. Losses at the gene ends were 5 bases for V and 2 bases for J; bases not matched to a gene: 2. CDR3 length equals 14 residues. CDR3 bases: TGTGCCAGCTCAGGACAGGGAACTGGAAACACCATATATTTT. Its protein is CASSGQGTGNTIYF.

The rearrangement uses TRBV10-3 and TRBJ2-3; possibly TRBD1 for D (6 bases). The CDR3 totals 16 residues. CDR1 is ENHRY, CDR2 SYGVKD, per germline. V lost 5 bases to trimming and J lost 0 bases, with 15 bases between them. Here the CDR3 reads CAISQEGQQSTDTQYF. CDR3 coding DNA: TGTGCCATCAGTCAGGAAGGACAGCAAAGCACAGATACGCAGTATTTT.

The chain combines TRBV5-1 with TRBJ1-6, with a tentative D call TRBD1 (6 bases). The V gene's germline CDR1 is SGHRS and CDR2 YFSETQ. The CDR3 consists of 15 residues. V was pared by 4 bases and J by 9 bases, with 17 bases between. This chain's CDR3 is CASSPQDSWSSPLHF. The CDR3 DNA reads TGCGCCAGCAGCCCGCAGGACAGTTGGAGTTCACCCCTCCACTTT.

This chain connects TRBV19 to TRBJ1-2, with 8 bases matching TRBD1. The CDR3 covers 14 residues. J was trimmed by 8 bases and V by 7 bases; bases with no gene match: 12. Germline loops: CDR1 LNHDA, CDR2 SQIVND (reference sequence). This CDR3 reads CASISQGEGGGYTF. The CDR3 DNA follows: TGTGCCAGTATCTCACAGGGGGAAGGTGGAGGCTACACCTTC.